Shown below are 18 T cell receptor beta chains from a single sample sequenced in a study of sequential checkpoint blockade in melanoma. Profiling relied on immunoSEQ multiplex PCR, and the TCRdb table lists in-frame clones only, not all of them. The repertoire holds fewer than 15,000 clones, with roughly 78% as singletons. Treatment: randomized to nivolumab then ipilimumab (arm A) or the reverse (arm B). The specimen was CD8+ T cells sorted from blood (inferred from file names), collected from a patient given nivolumab and ipilimumab in sequence. The receptors stem from a human donor with melanoma.

The chain has TRBV4-1 and TRBJ1-1; maybe TRBD1 (6 bases). The ends were cut back, 8 bases at V and 4 bases at J, with 14 bases in the middle. Germline V gene lookup returns CDR1 MGHRA and CDR2 YSYEKL. The CDR3 spans 13 residues. The CDR3 DNA follows: TGCGCCAGCGAGGACAGAGAAAGCACTGAAGCTTTCTTT. Its protein is CASEDRESTEAFF.

The rearrangement uses TRBV6-6 and TRBJ2-2, with D hard to call. Germline assignment: CDR1 MNHNY and CDR2 SVGAGI (reference sequence). Trimming removed 7 bases from V and 4 bases from J, with 10 bases in between. This CDR3 region has 13 residues. This CDR3 is CASKTPGTGELFF. The CDR3 DNA sequence: TGTGCCAGCAAGACGCCAGGCACCGGGGAGCTGTTTTTT.

The genes are TRBV4-1 and TRBJ2-7; D gene ambiguous. The ends were cut back, 3 bases at V and 7 bases at J, with 13 bases in the middle. Germline CDR1 is MGHRA and CDR2 is YSYEKL. The CDR3 runs 13 residues. Here the CDR3 DNA reads TGCGCCAGCAGCCAGGGCACTTCCCTGGAGCAGTACTTC. It is translated as CASSQGTSLEQYF.

The chain combines TRBV14 with TRBJ2-1, with D maybe TRBD2 (6 bases). Germline V CDR1 and CDR2: SGHDN, FVKESK. Deletions cut 4 bases from V and 3 bases from J, with 16 bases between. The CDR3 has 16 amino acids. This CDR3 reads CASSPFGGLHYNEQFF. DNA for the CDR3: TGTGCCAGCAGCCCTTTCGGGGGTCTACACTACAATGAGCAGTTCTTC.

This rearrangement joins TRBV7-9 to TRBJ2-7, with D maybe TRBD2 (6 bases). There are 16 residues in the CDR3. V lost 6 bases and J lost 2, with 20 bases in between. The germline gives CDR1 SEHNR, CDR2 FQNEAQ (reference sequence). The CDR3 spells CASRTRTEGSPYEQYF. The CDR3 nucleotides are TGTGCCAGCAGGACGAGGACGGAGGGGAGTCCCTACGAGCAGTACTTC.

The chain recombines TRBV27 with TRBJ2-7; possible D gene TRBD1, 6 bases. This CDR3 is built from 11 residues. Trimming took 3 bases from V and 8 from J, leaving 8 bases between them. Germline CDR1 is MNHEY and CDR2 is SMNVEV (reference sequence). DNA for the CDR3: TGTGCCAGCAGTTTCCGGGACAAGCAGTACTTC. Encoded protein: CASSFRDKQYF.

V and J are TRBV7-2 and TRBJ1-5; D is uncertain. This CDR3 comprises 14 residues. Looked up from germline, CDR1 is SGHTA and CDR2 is FQGNSA. The ends were cut back, 1 base at V and 2 bases at J, with 6 bases in the middle. In nucleotides, the CDR3 is TGTGCCAGCAGCTTAGGACGGGGCAATCAGCCCCAGCATTTT. It is translated as CASSLGRGNQPQHF.

This clone is a singleton in its sample. The V call is TRBV19, the J call TRBJ2-7; perhaps TRBD2 as D (5 bases). Trimming took off 5 bases at V and 3 bases at J, with 11 bases between the two ends. The CDR3 sequence is 13 residues long. In germline, CDR1 is LNHDA, CDR2 SQIVND (reference sequence). The CDR3 DNA follows: TGTGCCAGTAGTTTTCCCGGGGTCTACGAGCAGTACTTC. Residues: CASSFPGVYEQYF.

This clone has just one count. The V and J genes are TRBV7-2 and TRBJ2-5; 9 bases agree with TRBD1. The CDR3 contains 16 residues. Germline V gene data show CDR1 as SGHTA and CDR2 as FQGNSA. The V gene end was trimmed by 5 bases and the J gene end by 7 bases; junction bases not matched to a gene: 14. Here the CDR3 reads CASSQHRGRPLGTQYF. CDR3 coding DNA: TGTGCCAGCAGCCAGCACAGGGGGCGGCCCTTGGGGACCCAGTACTTC. The whole variable domain, remainder taken from reference TRBV7-2 and TRBJ2-5, is GAGVSQSPSNKVTEKGKDVELRCDPISGHTALYWYRQSLGQGLEFLIYFQGNSAPDKSGLPSDRFSAERTGGSVSTLTIQRTQQEDSAVYLCASSQHRGRPLGTQYFGPGTRLLVL.

This sequence joins TRBV28 and TRBJ2-7, with 8 bases that match TRBD1. CDR3 size: 13 residues. With V trimmed by 5 bases and J by 3 bases, 3 bases remained unmatched. Germline V CDR1 and CDR2: MDHEN, SYDVKM. CDR3 region: CASSRGQGYEQYF. CDR3 DNA sequence: TGTGCCAGCAGTCGCGGACAGGGCTACGAGCAGTACTTC.

The V call is TRBV6-5, the J call TRBJ2-3, with a weak D call TRBD2 (5 bases). CDR3 size: 13 residues. Germline assignment: CDR1 MNHEY and CDR2 SVGAGI. Trimming took off 8 bases at V and 6 bases at J, with 15 bases between the two ends. This CDR3 reads CASAPPTGDTQYF. CDR3 in DNA: TGTGCCAGCGCGCCACCGACGGGGGATACGCAGTATTTT.

This clone was detected once. V is TRBV7-8 and J is TRBJ1-5, with D possibly being TRBD1 (5 bases). The CDR3 length is 14 residues. V was clipped by 3 bases and J by 0 bases, with 6 bases between them. In germline, CDR1 is SGHVS, CDR2 FQNEAQ. The CDR3, as DNA: TGTGCCAGCAGCTTTAGGGGTAGCAATCAGCCCCAGCATTTT. Amino acids: CASSFRGSNQPQHF.

Comment on this clone: The junction departs from germline at one end; a sequencing error may be responsible. The chain links TRBV4-1 to TRBJ2-7, with 11 bases aligning to TRBD2. This CDR3 has 15 residues. CDR1 is MGHRA, CDR2 YSYEKL, per germline. The CDR3 nucleotides read TGTGCCAGCAGCTTAGCGGGGGGGGACTCCTACGAGCAGTACTTC. Translation: CASSLAGGDSYEQYF.

Written as DNA, the CDR3 is TGCAGCAGTTTGAGCGCATACTCCTACGAGCAGTACTTC. It encodes CSSLSAYSYEQYF. The chain carries TRBV29-1 and TRBJ2-7; unclear D gene. The V gene's germline CDR1 is SQVTM and CDR2 ANQGSEA. Trimming pared 8 bases from V and 0 bases from J, leaving 14 bases between. This CDR3 contains 13 residues.

This clone was counted a single time. The genes are TRBV6-1 and TRBJ2-7; D not resolved. The CDR3 extends over 13 amino acids. V was trimmed by 1 base and J by 3 bases, leaving 7 bases between them. CDR1 is MNHNS and CDR2 is SASEGT in the germline V gene. The CDR3, as DNA: TGTGCCAGCAGTGAAGGACACCTCTACGAGCAGTACTTC. This encodes CASSEGHLYEQYF.

The genes are TRBV5-1 and TRBJ2-2; no firm D call. CDR1 SGHRS and CDR2 YFSETQ come from the germline V gene. V dropped 3 bases and J dropped 5 bases, with 5 bases sitting between them. The CDR3 extends over 12 amino acids. CDR3: CASSSHTGELFF. The CDR3 DNA follows: TGCGCCAGCAGCTCCCATACCGGGGAGCTGTTTTTT.

The CDR3 DNA sequence: TGCGCCAGCAGCCAAGATTGGCGGCAAGAGACCCAGTACTTC. Residues: CASSQDWRQETQYF. The chain links TRBV4-1 to TRBJ2-5; D unclear. CDR3 length: 14 amino acids. Deletions cut 0 bases from V and 2 bases from J, with 7 bases between. Germline V gene data show CDR1 as MGHRA and CDR2 as YSYEKL.

V is TRBV5-6 and J is TRBJ1-5, with 9 positions matching TRBD1. The CDR3 extends over 15 amino acids. After removal of 2 bases from V and 6 bases from J, the junction contained 6 bases not matched to a gene. The germline V gene encodes CDR1 SGHDT and CDR2 YYEEEE. CDR3 loop: CASSFGTGNGQPQHF. As DNA, the CDR3 is TGTGCCAGCAGCTTCGGGACAGGGAACGGTCAGCCCCAGCATTTT. Variable domain in full (rest from reference TRBV5-6 and TRBJ1-5): DAGVTQSPTHLIKTRGQQVTLRCSPKSGHDTVSWYQQALGQGPQFIFQYYEEEERQRGNFPDRFSGHQFPNYSSELNVNALLLGDSALYLCASSFGTGNGQPQHFGDGTRLSIL.